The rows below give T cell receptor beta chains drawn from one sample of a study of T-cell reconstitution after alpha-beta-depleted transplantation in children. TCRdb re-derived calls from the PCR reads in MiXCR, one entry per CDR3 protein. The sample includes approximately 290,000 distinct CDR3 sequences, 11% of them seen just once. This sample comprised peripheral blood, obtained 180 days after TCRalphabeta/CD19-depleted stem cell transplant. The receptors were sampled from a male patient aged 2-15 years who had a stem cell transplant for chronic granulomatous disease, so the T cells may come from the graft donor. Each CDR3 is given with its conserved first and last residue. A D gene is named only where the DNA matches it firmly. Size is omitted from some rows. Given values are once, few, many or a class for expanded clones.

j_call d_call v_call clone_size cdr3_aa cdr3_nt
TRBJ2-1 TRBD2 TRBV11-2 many CASSLDLRERYNEQFF TGTGCCAGCAGCTTAGATCTGCGGGAGAGGTACAATGAGCAGTTCTTC
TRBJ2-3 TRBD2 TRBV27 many CASSLSGLAGGDTQYF TGTGCCAGCAGTTTATCGGGTCTAGCGGGAGGAGATACGCAGTATTTT
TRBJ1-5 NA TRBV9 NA CASSVDRDQPQHF TGTGCCAGCAGCGTAGACAGGGATCAGCCCCAGCATTTT
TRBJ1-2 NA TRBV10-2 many CAGFHGTYGYTF TGCGCCGGCTTCCATGGAACCTATGGCTACACCTTC
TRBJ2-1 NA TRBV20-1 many CSARGAAYNEQFF TGCAGTGCTCGCGGAGCGGCATACAATGAGCAGTTCTTC
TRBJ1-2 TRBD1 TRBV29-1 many CSVEKQGAGGYTF TGCAGCGTTGAAAAGCAGGGGGCAGGTGGCTACACCTTC
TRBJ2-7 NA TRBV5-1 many CASSDRNSYEQYF TGCGCCAGCTCAGACAGGAATTCCTACGAGCAGTACTTC
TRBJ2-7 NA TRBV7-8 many CASSPMSSYEQYF TGTGCCAGCAGCCCCATGAGCTCCTACGAGCAGTACTTC
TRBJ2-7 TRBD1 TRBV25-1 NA CASSDLRGKQYF TGTGCCAGCAGTGACCTCAGGGGGAAGCAGTACTTC
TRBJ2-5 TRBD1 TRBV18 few CASSHGTGKETQYF TGTGCCAGCTCACACGGGACAGGGAAGGAGACCCAGTACTTC
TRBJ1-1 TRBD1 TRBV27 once CASSLQGRNTEAFF TGTGCCAGCAGTCTACAGGGGAGGAACACTGAAGCTTTCTTT
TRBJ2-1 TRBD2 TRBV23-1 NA CASSHTILAESYNELFF TGCGCCAGCAGTCATACTATTCTAGCGGAATCCTACAATGAGCTGTTCTTC
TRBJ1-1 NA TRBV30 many CAWVRNTEAFF TGTGCCTGGGTGAGGAACACTGAAGCTTTCTTT
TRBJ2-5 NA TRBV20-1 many CSARGALGETQYF TGCAGTGCTAGAGGGGCTTTGGGGGAGACCCAGTACTTC
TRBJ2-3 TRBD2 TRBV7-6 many CASSLRGGQDTQYF TGTGCCAGCAGCCTGCGGGGGGGCCAAGATACGCAGTATTTT
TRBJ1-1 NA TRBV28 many CASSLARKNTEAFF TGTGCCAGCAGTTTAGCCAGGAAGAACACTGAAGCTTTCTTT
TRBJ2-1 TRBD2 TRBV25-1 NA CASSETSAFNEQFF TGTGCCAGCAGTGAAACTAGCGCGTTCAATGAGCAGTTCTTC
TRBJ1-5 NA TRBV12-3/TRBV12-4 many CASSHRGGGNQPQHF TGTGCCAGCAGTCATAGGGGGGGCGGCAATCAGCCCCAGCATTTT
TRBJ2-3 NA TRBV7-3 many CASSSWGAPTGEVNTQYF TGTGCCAGCAGCTCATGGGGGGCCCCGACTGGGGAGGTAAATACGCAGTATTTT
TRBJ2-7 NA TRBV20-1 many CSARDNQRARSYEQYF TGCAGTGCTAGAGATAACCAGCGGGCGCGATCCTACGAGCAGTACTTC
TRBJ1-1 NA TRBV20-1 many CSARDPAGIDTEAFF TGCAGTGCTAGAGATCCGGCAGGCATTGACACTGAAGCTTTCTTT
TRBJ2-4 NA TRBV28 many CASSLYAPAKNIQYF TGTGCCAGCAGTTTATACGCGCCAGCCAAAAACATTCAGTACTTC
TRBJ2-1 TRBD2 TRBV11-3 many CASSLAGGPHNEQFF TGTGCCAGCAGCTTAGCGGGGGGGCCACACAATGAGCAGTTCTTC
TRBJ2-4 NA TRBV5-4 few CASSLERNIQYF TGTGCCAGCAGCTTGGAGCGGAACATTCAGTACTTC
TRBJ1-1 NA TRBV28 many CASSHSLGGDTEAFF TGTGCCAGCAGTCACTCGTTAGGGGGGGACACTGAAGCTTTCTTT
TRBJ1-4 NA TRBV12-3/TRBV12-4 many CASSFHGSNEKLFF TGTGCCAGCAGTTTTCACGGATCTAATGAAAAACTGTTTTTT
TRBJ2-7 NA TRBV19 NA CASSVFSGAKSPTYEQYF TGTGCCAGTAGTGTCTTCTCCGGGGCGAAATCCCCGACCTACGAGCAGTACTTC
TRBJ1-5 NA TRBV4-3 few CASSQDPFQEGDQPQHF TGCGCCAGCAGCCAAGATCCTTTTCAGGAGGGGGATCAGCCCCAGCATTTT
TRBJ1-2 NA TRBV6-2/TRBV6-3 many CASSRYGYTF TGTGCCAGCAGTCGGTATGGCTACACCTTC
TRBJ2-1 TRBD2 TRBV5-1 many CASSLEVVAWGGMDEQFF TGCGCCAGCAGCCTAGAAGTAGTAGCGTGGGGGGGTATGGATGAGCAGTTCTTC
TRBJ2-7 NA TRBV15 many CATSRAGAVYEQYF TGTGCCACCAGCAGGGCGGGGGCGGTTTACGAGCAGTACTTC
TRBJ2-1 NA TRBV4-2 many CASSQVSPGLGTWSNEQFF TGTGCCAGCAGCCAAGTTAGTCCCGGCCTCGGGACTTGGTCCAATGAGCAGTTCTTC
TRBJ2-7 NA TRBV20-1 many CSARDYRSSYEQYF TGCAGTGCTAGAGATTACCGTAGCTCCTACGAGCAGTACTTC
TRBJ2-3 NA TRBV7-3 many CASSSGRRTDTQYF TGTGCCAGCAGCTCTGGACGCCGCACAGATACGCAGTATTTT
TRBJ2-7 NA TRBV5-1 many CASSLMTKSSYEQYF TGCGCCAGCAGCTTGATGACAAAGAGCTCCTACGAGCAGTACTTC
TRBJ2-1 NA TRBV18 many CASSPLPSGHIGEQFF TGTGCCAGCTCACCACTCCCATCGGGCCACATAGGGGAGCAGTTCTTC
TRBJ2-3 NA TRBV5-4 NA CASNTGTPTSDTQYF TGTGCCAGCAACACCGGGACTCCCACTTCAGATACGCAGTATTTT
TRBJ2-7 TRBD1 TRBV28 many CASSGQVLSYEQYF TGTGCCAGCAGCGGACAGGTGCTCTCCTACGAGCAGTACTTC
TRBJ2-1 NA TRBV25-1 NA CPSSGYNEQFF TGTCCCAGCAGTGGCTACAATGAGCAGTTCTTC
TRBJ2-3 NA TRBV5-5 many CASSLYGTTDTQYF TGTGCCAGCAGCTTGTATGGGACTACAGATACGCAGTATTTT
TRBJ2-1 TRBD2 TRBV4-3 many CASSQYSGRAVHNEQFF TGCGCCAGCAGCCAATATAGCGGGAGGGCCGTTCACAATGAGCAGTTCTTC
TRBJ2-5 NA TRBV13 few CASSLGPIQETQYF TGTGCCAGCAGCCTCGGACCTATCCAAGAGACCCAGTACTTC
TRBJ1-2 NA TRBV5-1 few CASSLTGQGYGYTF TGCGCCAGCAGCTTGACCGGGCAGGGCTATGGCTACACCTTC
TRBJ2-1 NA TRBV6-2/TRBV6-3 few CASSHYGGIMINEQFF TGTGCCAGCAGCCATTATGGCGGGATAATGATCAATGAGCAGTTCTTC
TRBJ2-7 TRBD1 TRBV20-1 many CSARGSRDRDNEQYF TGCAGTGCTAGAGGGTCCCGGGACAGGGATAACGAGCAGTACTTC
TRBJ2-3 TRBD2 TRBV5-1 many CASSLLAGNTDTQYF TGCGCCAGCAGCCTTCTAGCGGGGAACACAGATACGCAGTATTTT
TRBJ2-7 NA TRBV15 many CATSRGGMSSSYEQYF TGTGCCACCAGCAGAGGCGGGATGTCCAGCTCCTACGAGCAGTACTTC